The rows below give T cell receptor beta chains drawn from one sample of a study of T cells in Graves' hyperthyroidism and ophthalmopathy. TCRdb re-derived calls from the multiplex PCR reads in MiXCR, one entry per CDR3 protein. This table holds 540,000 or so distinct CDR3 sequences, about a sixth found once. The sequenced sample consisted of blood. Source of these receptors: a young woman with Graves' hyperthyroidism. CDR3s include the opening cysteine and the closing phenylalanine or tryptophan. Rows give clone size only sometimes, using once, few, many, or a class for an expanded clone.

TRBV3-1,many,CASSQDSGGRNTEAFF
TRBV20-1,many,CSARDPTSSYNEQFF
TRBV7-9,-,CASSATSAQETQYF
TRBV29-1,-,CSVEDPGLYFPEAFF
TRBV2,many,CASSEEGRAYEQYF
TRBV6-1,few,CAVGTGGTYEQYF
TRBV4-3,few,CASSPPSCPGGSGLYNEQFF
TRBV7-9,many,CASSSEDLLAGSYEQYF
TRBV12-5,-,CASALGTKTYERYF
TRBV28,many,CASPSRNEQFF
TRBV27,many,CASSAGQGARGNQPQHF
TRBV7-9,-,CASSLIGYEQFF
TRBV6-1,few,CASSESPSNYGYTF
TRBV19,-,CASSTGQGRWAKNIQYF
TRBV25-1,few,CASSELGVGYEQYF
TRBV14,-,CASSARDRGPYGYTF
TRBV2,many,CASSRGPGTSGSYEQYF
TRBV19,-,CAWTPDRNYGYTF
TRBV10-3,-,CAIKGLDNGELFF
TRBV6-1,many,CASTGGNEQFF
TRBV4-1,-,CASSPGLFSYEQYF
TRBV18,many,CASSKGLDSYNEQFF
TRBV24-1,-,CATRQGQGANTEAFF
TRBV3-1,many,CASSQVVDSNYGYTF
TRBV7-3,many,CASSLNGLHEQFF
TRBV6-1,many,CASTGLAGGPLLYNEQFF
TRBV18,few,CASSPLSGRHEQYF
TRBV10-3,many,CAISESILGEPDTEAFF
TRBV20-1,few,CSARVGQTAYGYTF
TRBV7-2,many,CASSETGVTDTQYF
TRBV20-1,few,CSARGSKETQYF
TRBV19,-,CASSDFPDTQYF
TRBV6-4,many,CASRRWDSLDTEAFF
TRBV20-1,-,CSAREGPNTGELFF
TRBV19,few,CASSIAVQNSYGYTF
TRBV5-1,many,CASSFGTENTGELFF
TRBV30,-,CAWSSGRGWYNEQFF
TRBV18,-,CASSPRGLAVYNEQFF
TRBV7-9,-,CASSSPGTSTNYGYTF
TRBV28,many,CASSAGTSISEQYF
TRBV9,few,CASSVAGIPRGNSPLHF
TRBV10-3,few,CAISVALANTGELFF
TRBV28,many,CASSLTGRSYEQYF
TRBV20-1,many,CSARDPASGTYEQYF
TRBV27,few,CASSTQTSGNVKNIQYF